This TCR beta chain was identified in a study of blood T cell repertoires in COVID-19. This CDR3 comprises 14 residues. Germline CDR1 and CDR2: SQVTM and ANQGSEA. Deletions cut 8 bases from V and 2 bases from J, with 18 bases between. Profiling relied on immunoSEQ multiplex PCR, and the TCRdb table lists in-frame clones only, not all of them. Of around 190,000 clones in the sample, about 88% were seen once. This receptor was identified in a woman in her 40s in a cohort exposed to, infected with or recovered from COVID-19 (not recorded which). The sequenced material came from PBMCs or T cells enriched from blood (not recorded which). The V call is TRBV29-1, the J call TRBJ1-2; possible D gene TRBD1, 5 bases. This CDR3 reads CSLAEQENNYGYTF. The DNA of the CDR3 is TGCAGCCTAGCGGAACAGGAGAACAACTATGGCTACACCTTC. Combining the CDR3 with reference TRBV29-1 and TRBJ1-2 gives the whole variable domain SAVISQKPSRDICQRGTSLTIQCQVDSQVTMMFWYRQQPGQSLTLIATANQGSEATYESGFVIDKFPISRPNLTFSTLTVSNMSPEDSSIYLCSLAEQENNYGYTFGSGTRLTVV.